The clone carrying this T cell receptor (beta chain) was seen more than once but under ten times. CDR3 length: 19 amino acids. Trimming at V came to 2 bases and at J to 0 bases, leaving 8 bases not matched to a gene. Germline CDR1 and CDR2: LGHNA and YSLEER. Libraries were prepared by immunoSEQ multiplex PCR; TCRdb keeps only in-frame clonotypes and omits some of them. The table has about 66,000 clones, more than 75% seen once; the top ten hold just over 4.5%. The data stem from a study of technical replicates of blood from a handful of donors. Source material: PBMCs. The sequence was obtained from a human donor in good health. Some clones in this sample may be carry-over from other donors' samples. V gene TRBV4-3 combines with J gene TRBJ2-4; TRBD2 aligns across 12 bases. CDR3 loop: CASSQSELAGGLAKNIQYF. DNA for the CDR3: TGCGCCAGCAGCCAAAGCGAACTAGCGGGAGGTTTAGCCAAAAACATTCAGTACTTC.